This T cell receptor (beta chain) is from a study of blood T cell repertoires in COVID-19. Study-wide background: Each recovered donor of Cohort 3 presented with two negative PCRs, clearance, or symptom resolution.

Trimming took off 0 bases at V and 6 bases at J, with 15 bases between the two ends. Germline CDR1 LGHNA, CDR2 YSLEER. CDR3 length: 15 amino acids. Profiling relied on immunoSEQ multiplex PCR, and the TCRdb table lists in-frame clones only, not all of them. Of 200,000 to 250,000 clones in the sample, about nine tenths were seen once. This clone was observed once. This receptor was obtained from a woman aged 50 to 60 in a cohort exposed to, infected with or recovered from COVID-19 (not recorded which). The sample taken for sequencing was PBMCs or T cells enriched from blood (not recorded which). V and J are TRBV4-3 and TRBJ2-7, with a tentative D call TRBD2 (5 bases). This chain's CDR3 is CASSQERTGIGEQYF. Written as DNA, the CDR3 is TGCGCCAGCAGCCAAGAAAGGACGGGGATCGGCGAGCAGTACTTC.